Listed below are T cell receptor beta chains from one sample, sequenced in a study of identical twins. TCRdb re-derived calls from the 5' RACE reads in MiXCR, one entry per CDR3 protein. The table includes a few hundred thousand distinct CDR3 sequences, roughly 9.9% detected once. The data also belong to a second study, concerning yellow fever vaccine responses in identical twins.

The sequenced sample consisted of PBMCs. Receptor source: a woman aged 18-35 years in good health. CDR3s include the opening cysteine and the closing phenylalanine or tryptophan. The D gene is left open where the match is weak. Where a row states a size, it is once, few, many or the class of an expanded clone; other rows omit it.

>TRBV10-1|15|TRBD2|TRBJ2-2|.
CASSPGTTSSGELFF
TGCGCCAGCAGTCCCGGGACTACGAGTAGCGGGGAGCTGTTTTTT
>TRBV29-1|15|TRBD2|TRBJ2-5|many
CSGRPGLAEQETQYF
TGCAGCGGCCGACCGGGACTAGCGGAACAAGAGACCCAGTACTTC
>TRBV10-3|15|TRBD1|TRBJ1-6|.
CAIKETGQGNSPLHF
TGTGCCATCAAGGAAACCGGACAGGGGAATTCACCCCTCCACTTT
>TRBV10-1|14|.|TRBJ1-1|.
CASSDRGEGTEAFF
TGCGCCAGCAGTGATAGGGGTGAAGGAACTGAAGCTTTCTTT
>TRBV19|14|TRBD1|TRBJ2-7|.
CATSGQGARYEQYF
TGTGCCACTTCGGGACAGGGGGCGCGCTACGAGCAGTACTTC
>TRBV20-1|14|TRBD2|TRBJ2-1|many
CSAASGVRGNEQFF
TGCAGTGCTGCGAGCGGGGTTCGAGGTAATGAGCAGTTCTTC
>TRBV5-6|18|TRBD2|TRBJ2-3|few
CASSLAWRGNVAAGTQYF
TGTGCCAGCAGCTTGGCCTGGCGGGGGAACGTCGCGGCTGGTACGCAGTATTTT
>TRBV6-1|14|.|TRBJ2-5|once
CASSGGAVGETQYF
TGTGCCAGCAGTGGCGGAGCCGTGGGAGAGACCCAGTACTTC
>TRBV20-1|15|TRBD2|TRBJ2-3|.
CSATSGGPSTDTQYF
TGCAGTGCTACCAGCGGGGGGCCTAGCACAGATACGCAGTATTTT
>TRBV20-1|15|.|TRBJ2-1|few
CSARIPRLSYNEQFF
TGCAGTGCTAGAATCCCTAGGCTTTCCTACAATGAGCAGTTCTTC
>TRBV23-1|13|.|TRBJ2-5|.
CASSRAPKETQYF
TGCGCCAGCAGTCGAGCCCCCAAAGAGACCCAGTACTTC
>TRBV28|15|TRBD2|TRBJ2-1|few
CASKPPGLLYNEQFF
TGTGCCAGCAAACCTCCGGGACTACTCTACAATGAGCAGTTCTTC
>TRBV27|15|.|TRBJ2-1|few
CASSLPGRPYNEQFF
TGTGCCAGCAGTTTACCGGGGAGGCCCTACAATGAGCAGTTCTTC
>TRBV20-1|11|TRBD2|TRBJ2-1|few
CSVREYNEQFF
TGCAGTGTGCGGGAGTACAATGAGCAGTTCTTC
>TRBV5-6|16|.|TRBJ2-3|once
CASSYRRGFGTDTQYF
TGTGCCAGCAGCTATCGGAGAGGGTTCGGAACAGATACGCAGTATTTT
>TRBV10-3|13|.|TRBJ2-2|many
CAISEVNTGELFF
TGTGCCATCAGTGAGGTGAACACCGGGGAGCTGTTTTTT
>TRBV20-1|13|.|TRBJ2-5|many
CSASSASEKTQYF
TGCAGTGCCTCCTCGGCTAGCGAGAAGACCCAGTACTTC
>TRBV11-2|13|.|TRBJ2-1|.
CASSLGTRVEQFF
TGTGCCAGCAGCTTAGGTACTAGGGTTGAGCAGTTCTTC
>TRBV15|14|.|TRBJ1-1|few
CATSRDRANTEAFF
TGTGCCACCAGCAGAGATCGCGCGAACACTGAAGCTTTCTTT
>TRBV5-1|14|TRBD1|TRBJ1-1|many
CASQRTGLGTEAFF
TGCGCCAGCCAGAGGACAGGGTTGGGCACTGAAGCTTTCTTT
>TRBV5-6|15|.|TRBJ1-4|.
CASGVMGTTNEKLFF
TGTGCCAGCGGGGTGATGGGGACAACTAATGAAAAACTGTTTTTT
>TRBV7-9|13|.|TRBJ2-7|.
CASSPAGAGEQYF
TGTGCCAGCAGTCCCGCGGGGGCGGGGGAGCAGTACTTC